This passage covers 5 T cell receptor beta chains from one sample sequenced in a study of OX40 agonist ivuxolimab in advanced cancers. Data came from immunoSEQ multiplex PCR; TCRdb stores just in-frame clones and leaves some out. The data show 60,000 to 70,000 clones, 80% to 90% seen once. The material was CD4+ or CD8+ T cells sorted from blood, obtained in a trial of the OX40 agonist ivuxolimab. These receptors were collected from an adult with an advanced solid tumor such as melanoma, head and neck, liver or kidney cancer.

The J gene is TRBJ1-4, the V gene TRBV7-9, with 12 bases aligning to TRBD1. The germline V gene encodes CDR1 SEHNR and CDR2 FQNEAQ (reference sequence). The CDR3 contains 17 residues. Trimming took 5 bases from V and 8 from J; bases not matched to a gene: 12. DNA for the CDR3: TGTGCCAGCAGCCCCGGGACAGGGGGCGGGAATGAGGAAAAACTGTTTTTT. It translates to CASSPGTGGGNEEKLFF.

This clone was recorded once. This chain links TRBV5-1 with TRBJ1-2; the D gene is possibly TRBD1 (5 bases). V shed 5 bases and J shed 6 bases, with 14 bases lying between them. Per germline, CDR1 SGHRS and CDR2 YFSETQ. CDR3 length equals 13 residues. CDR3 coding DNA: TGCGCCAGCAGTCCTCAGGGTAGCGATGGCTACACCTTC. It is translated as CASSPQGSDGYTF.

The chain is built from TRBV6-5 and TRBJ1-5, with 7 bases lining up with TRBD1. Germline V CDR1 and CDR2: MNHEY, SVGAGI. The CDR3 runs 14 residues. The J segment lost 4 bases and the V segment lost 7 bases, leaving 7 bases of the junction unmatched. This CDR3 reads CASTDRVGNQPQHF. CDR3 nucleotides: TGTGCCAGCACCGACAGGGTTGGTAATCAGCCCCAGCATTTT.

CDR3 DNA: TGCGCCAGCAGCTTGGGACAGGGTATTAAAGAGACCCAGTACTTC. This codes for CASSLGQGIKETQYF. The J gene is TRBJ2-5, the V gene TRBV5-1; 7 bases line up with TRBD1. This CDR3 contains 15 residues. V was clipped by 0 bases and J by 3 bases; unmatched bases: 5. The V gene's germline CDR1 is SGHRS and CDR2 YFSETQ. Combining the CDR3 with reference TRBV5-1 and TRBJ2-5 gives the whole variable domain KAGVTQTPRYLIKTRGQQVTLSCSPISGHRSVSWYQQTPGQGLQFLFEYFSETQRNKGNFPGRFSGRQFSNSRSEMNVSTLELGDSALYLCASSLGQGIKETQYFGPGTRLLVL.

V gene TRBV7-9 combines with J gene TRBJ2-5; 12 bases map to TRBD2. With the DNA end fitting TRBJ2-7 better, the J assignment may be wrong. From germline, CDR1 is SEHNR and CDR2 FQNEAQ (reference sequence). CDR3 size: 14 residues. In DNA, the CDR3 is TGTGCCAGCAGCTTAGGACTAGCGGGAGACGAGCAGTACTTC. It yields the protein CASSLGLAGDEQYF.